This T cell receptor beta chain was identified during a study of blood T cells in healthy people across ages. Samples had at least 7 million PBMCs isolated from them. The CDR3 is made up of 10 amino acids. Trimming took off 5 bases at V and 8 bases at J, with 6 bases between the two ends. A second roughly 7 to 12 cycle PCR used barcoded and J-beta primers. Every sample gave at least 3 million paired-end reads containing CDR3. Via MiXCR, TCRdb re-called the 5' RACE reads, giving one row per CDR3 protein. The sample has about 640,000 distinct CDR3 sequences; roughly 53% are singletons. The chain links TRBV12-3 or TRBV12-4 to TRBJ1-2; D is uncertain. Source material: blood. The receptor was isolated from a man in his sixties in good health. The CDR3 DNA follows: TGTGCCAGCAGTCAACTAGGCTACACCTTC. This translates into CASSQLGYTF.